The 9 T cell receptor beta chains in this list originate from one sample, sequenced in a study of identical twins. TCRdb ran MiXCR on the 5' RACE reads and lists one entry per CDR3 protein. In the table there are around 670,000 distinct CDR3 sequences, around 6% of which are singletons. Sequencing was done on a sample of naive T cells sorted from blood. These receptors were obtained from a man in his late teens or twenties in good health.

The chain is built from TRBV5-1 and TRBJ2-3; D is ambiguous. V lost 4 bases, J lost 9 bases, and 21 bases lay in between. The CDR3 consists of 15 residues. The germline CDR1 and CDR2 sequences are SGHRS and YFSETQ. The CDR3 DNA sequence: TGCGCCAGCAGCCTGGGGATCAAATTACAGAGCACGCAGTATTTT. This translates into CASSLGIKLQSTQYF.

This clonotype came up many times. This rearrangement joins TRBV4-3 to TRBJ2-1; D gene unclear. This CDR3 has 15 amino acids. The V gene's germline CDR1 is LGHNA and CDR2 YSLEER. The ends were cut back, 5 bases at V and 0 bases at J, with 11 bases in the middle. The CDR3 is CASSDTSLSYNEQFF. CDR3 DNA: TGCGCCAGCAGCGACACCTCGCTCTCCTACAATGAGCAGTTCTTC.

This clonotype was seen a few times. The J gene is TRBJ1-1, the V gene TRBV12-3 or TRBV12-4; 7 bases fit TRBD1. The CDR3 is made up of 14 amino acids. The V gene end was trimmed by 3 bases and the J gene end by 5 bases; junction bases not matched to a gene: 6. The CDR3 protein is CASSLTTGVTEAFF. CDR3 sequence (DNA): TGTGCCAGCAGTTTGACCACAGGGGTGACTGAAGCTTTCTTT.

This clonotype has at least ten counts. This sequence joins TRBV12-3 or TRBV12-4 and TRBJ2-3; 14 nucleotides agree with TRBD2. The CDR3 length is 15 residues. The V segment lost 6 bases and the J segment 8 bases; nucleotides outside the gene matches: 7. This CDR3 reads CASSEGLAGATTQYF. CDR3 in DNA: TGTGCCAGCAGCGAGGGACTAGCGGGAGCCACTACGCAGTATTTT.

This clonotype occurred many times. The chain employs TRBV12-3 or TRBV12-4 and TRBJ2-1; D remains unclear. The CDR3 runs 15 residues. Trimming cost V 7 bases and J 3 bases, with 16 bases left between them. Here the CDR3 DNA reads TGTGCCAGCAAACCCCATGCCTCCCTCTACAATGAGCAGTTCTTC. Amino acid sequence: CASKPHASLYNEQFF.

This clonotype has a count of ten or more. V usage is TRBV7-2 and J usage is TRBJ2-4, with D perhaps TRBD2 (5 bases). Germline assignment: CDR1 SGHTA and CDR2 FQGNSA. V lost 3 bases and J 2 bases, leaving 14 bases between the germline ends. This CDR3 is 16 amino acids long. The CDR3 sequence is CASSFISGRPKNIQYF. Written as DNA, the CDR3 is TGTGCCAGCAGCTTCATTTCTGGGAGACCCAAAAACATTCAGTACTTC.

This clonotype was seen at least ten times. This chain joins TRBV28 and TRBJ2-4; D uncertain. The CDR3 loop spans 13 amino acids. Germline V gene data show CDR1 as MDHEN and CDR2 as SYDVKM. Trimming took 6 bases from V and 2 from J, leaving 8 bases between them. Written as DNA, the CDR3 is TGTGCCAGCAGCACCACATCCAAAAACATTCAGTACTTC. Translating it yields CASSTTSKNIQYF.

This clonotype was detected only a few times. The rearrangement joins TRBV9 to TRBJ2-7, with D perhaps TRBD1 (7 bases). With 3 bases removed from V and 3 bases from J, the gap between germline ends came to 22 bases. Germline lookup yields CDR1 SGDLS and CDR2 YYNGEE. CDR3 length: 17 amino acids. For the CDR3, the DNA is TGTGCCAGCAGCGCCTCAGCGACCGGCCAGGGGGGCTACGAGCAGTACTTC. As protein: CASSASATGQGGYEQYF.

This clonotype was counted at least ten times. V usage is TRBV15 and J usage is TRBJ2-7; no clear D. CDR1 and CDR2 from the germline V gene are LNHNV and YYDKDF (reference sequence). This CDR3 spans 17 amino acids. V was shortened by 3 bases and J by 2 bases, with 20 bases between the two germline ends. The CDR3 is CATSRTTGRLDPYEQYV. CDR3 nucleotides: TGTGCCACCAGCAGGACAACCGGTAGGCTAGACCCCTACGAGCAGTACGTC.